Shown below are 27 T cell receptor beta chains from a single sample sequenced in a study of shared clonotypes between healthy human individuals. Cells designated naive CD8 were CD45RO-negative and were positively selected for CCR7, with terminally differentiated effector memory CD45RA+ cells excluded. TCRdb keeps only in-frame clones here, not all; method: immunoSEQ multiplex PCR. Of around 640,000 clones in the sample, roughly 95% are singletons; the top ten hold 0.11%. Input material: naive CD8+ T cells sorted from blood. These receptors were collected from a woman aged 30 to 39 in good health.

The chain employs TRBV28 and TRBJ2-5; D is uncertain. Germline V lookup: CDR1 MDHEN, CDR2 SYDVKM. Between the trimmed V and J ends, which lost 8 bases and 5 bases, there was a span of 15 bases. CDR3 length: 13 residues. The CDR3: CASRRSTRETQYF. The CDR3 DNA reads TGTGCCAGCCGGCGGTCTACCAGGGAGACCCAGTACTTC.

The table lists this clone with a count of one. The chain is built from TRBV7-6 and TRBJ2-7, with 10 bases identical to TRBD1. This CDR3 spans 14 amino acids. The V gene's germline CDR1 is SGHVS and CDR2 FNYEAQ. After removal of 1 base from V and 3 bases from J, the junction contained 0 bases not matched to a gene. CDR3 sequence (DNA): TGTGCCAGCAGCTTAGGGGACAGGGGCTACGAGCAGTACTTC. Its translation: CASSLGDRGYEQYF.

This clone has only a few counts. This chain links TRBV11-2 with TRBJ1-1, with D possibly TRBD1 on 5 matching bases. Germline V gives CDR1 SGHAT, CDR2 FQNNGV. V dropped 4 bases and J dropped 8 bases, with 17 bases sitting between them. The CDR3 is made up of 14 amino acids. The DNA of the CDR3 is TGTGCCAGCAGCTCCAACCGGGGCCCTAACGAAGCTTTCTTT. It codes for CASSSNRGPNEAFF.

The chain has TRBV4-1 and TRBJ2-7, with 10 nucleotides matching TRBD2. The CDR3 has 16 residues. V lost 4 bases and J lost 4; bases outside the gene matches: 10. From germline, CDR1 is MGHRA and CDR2 YSYEKL. The CDR3 region is CASSPSSSGRPYEQYF. CDR3 DNA sequence: TGCGCCAGCAGCCCCTCTTCTAGCGGGAGACCTTACGAGCAGTACTTC.

The rearrangement uses TRBV10-3 and TRBJ2-1; a weak D match, TRBD2 (6 bases). The germline CDR1 and CDR2 sequences are ENHRY and SYGVKD. This CDR3 is 13 amino acids long. Deletions cut 4 bases from V and 8 bases from J, with 12 bases between. CDR3 nucleotides: TGTGCCATCAGTGTGGGGACTTTGGATGAGCAGTTCTTC. Its translation is CAISVGTLDEQFF.

The chain links TRBV28 to TRBJ1-3; D possibly corresponds to TRBD1 (6 bases). V lost 5 bases and J lost 1, with 15 bases in between. Looked up from germline, CDR1 is MDHEN and CDR2 is SYDVKM. This CDR3 contains 16 residues. CDR3 residues: CASSLTPQGSGNTIYF. In DNA, the CDR3 is TGTGCCAGCAGTCTTACACCCCAGGGGTCTGGAAACACCATATATTTT.

This clone showed up just once. This chain uses TRBV27 with TRBJ1-1, with a tentative D call TRBD1 (5 bases). The CDR3 is 11 residues long. Germline CDR1 is MNHEY and CDR2 is SMNVEV (reference sequence). The V end lost 6 bases, the J end lost 6 bases, and 8 bases lay between the germline ends. The CDR3, as DNA: TGTGCCAGCAGGACGACAGCTGAAGCTTTCTTT. Translating it yields CASRTTAEAFF.

The chain is built from TRBV13 and TRBJ1-3; 9 bases fit TRBD1. V was clipped by 5 bases and J by 4 bases; unmatched bases: 6. Germline V CDR1 and CDR2: PRHDT, FYEKMQ (reference sequence). This CDR3 has 15 amino acids. CDR3 in DNA: TGTGCCAGCAGCCTACAGGGGGCACGGGGAAACACCATATATTTT. Residues: CASSLQGARGNTIYF.

About this clone itself: Different DNA sequences within this sample yield the same CDR3. The chain recombines TRBV19 with TRBJ2-1; 8 bases line up with TRBD2. V dropped 3 bases and J dropped 3; count of bases not matched to a gene: 1. Germline-derived CDR1 and CDR2 are LNHDA and SQIVND (reference sequence). The CDR3 contains 14 residues. The CDR3 nucleotides read TGTGCCAGTAGTATTAGCGGGATCTACAATGAGCAGTTCTTC. Its protein is CASSISGIYNEQFF.

The chain recombines TRBV27 with TRBJ1-1; 8 bases are a match to TRBD1. The CDR3 sequence is 17 residues long. The germline CDR1 and CDR2 sequences are MNHEY and SMNVEV (reference sequence). V gave up 3 bases and J gave up 0 bases; unmatched junction bases: 9. The CDR3 spells CASSLLPRQGLNTEAFF. The CDR3 DNA follows: TGTGCCAGCAGTTTGCTACCTCGACAGGGGCTGAACACTGAAGCTTTCTTT.

The gene calls are TRBV5-8 and TRBJ1-1; D may be TRBD1 (5 bases). With 0 bases removed from V and 6 bases from J, the gap between germline ends came to 12 bases. The CDR3 has 14 amino acids. The germline V gene has CDR1 SGHTS and CDR2 YDEGEE. The CDR3 spells CASSLASREAEAFF. The CDR3 bases are TGTGCCAGCAGCTTGGCATCCAGGGAAGCTGAAGCTTTCTTT.

The rearrangement uses TRBV7-2 and TRBJ2-7; 7 nucleotides line up with TRBD1. Germline V lookup: CDR1 SGHTA, CDR2 FQGNSA. There are 14 residues in the CDR3. V gave up 5 bases and J gave up 6 bases; unmatched junction bases: 10. The CDR3 spells CASSITRGSSEQYF. The CDR3 region has the DNA TGTGCCAGCAGCATCACCAGGGGGAGCTCCGAGCAGTACTTC. Supplemented by reference TRBV7-2 and TRBJ2-7, the full variable domain reads GAGVSQSPSNKVTEKGKDVELRCDPISGHTALYWYRQSLGQGLEFLIYFQGNSAPDKSGLPSDRFSAERTGGSVSTLTIQRTQQEDSAVYLCASSITRGSSEQYFGPGTRLTVT.

The chain joins TRBV28 to TRBJ2-2; 11 nucleotides agree with TRBD2. The CDR3 loop spans 15 amino acids. Germline V gives CDR1 MDHEN, CDR2 SYDVKM. V was pared by 2 bases and J by 8 bases, with 4 bases of the junction left unmatched. CDR3 amino acids: CASSLVLAGVGELFF. The CDR3 DNA reads as TGTGCCAGCAGTTTAGTACTAGCGGGAGTGGGGGAGCTGTTTTTT.

The rearrangement links TRBV27 to TRBJ2-1, with TRBD1 identical over 12 bases. This CDR3 has 15 amino acids. Germline V lookup: CDR1 MNHEY, CDR2 SMNVEV (reference sequence). V lost 7 bases, J lost 9 bases, and 10 bases stayed unmatched. The CDR3 loop reads CASTLGTGGAGEQFF. DNA of the CDR3: TGTGCCAGCACCCTCGGGACAGGGGGCGCGGGTGAGCAGTTCTTC.

The chain joins TRBV9 to TRBJ2-7; D is perhaps TRBD1 (6 bases). The CDR3 runs to 15 residues. In germline, CDR1 is SGDLS, CDR2 YYNGEE. V gave up 3 bases and J gave up 5 bases, with 18 bases separating them. The CDR3 spells CASSGRDNPNHEQYF. Here the CDR3 DNA reads TGTGCCAGCAGCGGCCGGGACAATCCCAACCACGAGCAGTACTTC.

CDR3 bases: TGTGCCAGCAGCCACCCGGCTAGCGGGAGCGCAGAGACCCAGTACTTC. Its translation is CASSHPASGSAETQYF. The chain combines TRBV7-9 with TRBJ2-5; 10 nucleotides agree with TRBD2. Germline V gene lookup returns CDR1 SEHNR and CDR2 FQNEAQ (reference sequence). The CDR3 sequence is 16 residues long. Trimming removed 5 bases from V and 4 bases from J; junction bases left unmatched: 10. The whole variable domain, filled in from reference TRBV7-9 and TRBJ2-5, reads DTGVSQNPRHKITKRGQNVTFRCDPISEHNRLYWYRQTLGQGPEFLTYFQNEAQLEKSRLLSDRFSAERPKGSFSTLEIQRTEQGDSAMYLCASSHPASGSAETQYFGPGTRLLVL.

V usage is TRBV27 and J usage is TRBJ1-2; 8 nucleotides align to TRBD1. With V trimmed by 6 bases and J by 4 bases, 10 bases remained unmatched. The V gene's germline CDR1 is MNHEY and CDR2 SMNVEV (reference sequence). The CDR3 spans 15 residues. CDR3 region: CASRPGQGVPYGYTF. CDR3 DNA sequence: TGTGCCAGCAGACCCGGACAGGGAGTACCCTATGGCTACACCTTC.

The rearrangement joins TRBV9 to TRBJ2-5; 9 nucleotides agree with TRBD1. Germline trimming cut 4 bases from V and 6 bases from J; bases unmatched to any gene: 13. From germline, CDR1 is SGDLS and CDR2 YYNGEE. CDR3 length: 16 residues. CDR3 in amino acids: CASSTHPGQGTQTQYF. The DNA of the CDR3 is TGTGCCAGCAGCACCCACCCGGGACAGGGTACGCAGACCCAGTACTTC.

CDR3 protein: CASSLGTSGSQETQYF. The CDR3 region has the DNA TGTGCCAGCAGTCTCGGGACTAGCGGGTCTCAAGAGACCCAGTACTTC. The chain carries TRBV5-6 and TRBJ2-5; 12 bases are shared with TRBD2. The junction had 7 bases not matched to a gene; V was cut back by 5 bases and J by 2 bases. The CDR3 spans 16 residues. The germline CDR1 and CDR2 sequences are SGHDT and YYEEEE.

The chain recombines TRBV29-1 with TRBJ1-4, with TRBD1 matching over 7 bases. Germline V lookup: CDR1 SQVTM, CDR2 ANQGSEA. The CDR3 has 10 residues. Trimming removed 2 bases from V and 13 bases from J; junction bases left unmatched: 1. In nucleotides, the CDR3 is TGCAGCGTTGAATCAGGGGGACTGTTTTTT. Translated: CSVESGGLFF.

The rearrangement joins TRBV28 to TRBJ1-2; 12 nucleotides align to TRBD1. The germline CDR1 and CDR2 sequences are MDHEN and SYDVKM. CDR3 length: 18 amino acids. V lost 4 bases and J lost 4; bases outside the gene matches: 13. In DNA form, the CDR3 reads TGTGCCAGCAGTTCGGCGGGACAGGGGGCACGACGCGGCTATGGCTACACCTTC. Translating gives CASSSAGQGARRGYGYTF.

The rearrangement links TRBV6-1 to TRBJ2-7; TRBD1 matches 7 bases. Germline V gene data show CDR1 as MNHNS and CDR2 as SASEGT. The CDR3 is 15 amino acids. V shed 6 bases, J shed 5 bases, and the junction held 13 bases outside the gene matches. Here the CDR3 reads CASRRAQGTFDEQYF. The CDR3, as DNA: TGTGCCAGCAGAAGAGCACAGGGGACCTTTGACGAGCAGTACTTC.

V usage is TRBV5-1 and J usage is TRBJ2-3, with 11 bases aligning to TRBD2. Germline CDR1 reads SGHRS; CDR2 reads YFSETQ. V lost 4 bases, J lost 0 bases, and 16 bases stayed unmatched. This CDR3 is built from 20 residues. CDR3 nucleotides: TGCGCCAGCAGCCCCCTCAAGGGACTAGCGGTTTTTACTAGCACAGATACGCAGTATTTT. It yields the protein CASSPLKGLAVFTSTDTQYF. The whole variable domain, remainder taken from reference TRBV5-1 and TRBJ2-3, is KAGVTQTPRYLIKTRGQQVTLSCSPISGHRSVSWYQQTPGQGLQFLFEYFSETQRNKGNFPGRFSGRQFSNSRSEMNVSTLELGDSALYLCASSPLKGLAVFTSTDTQYFGPGTRLTVL.

This chain uses TRBV6-5 with TRBJ1-1; 12 positions match TRBD1. Germline V gene lookup returns CDR1 MNHEY and CDR2 SVGAGI. The CDR3 is 14 amino acids. Trimming cost V 7 bases and J 5 bases; bases outside gene matches: 5. The CDR3 nucleotides read TGTGCCAGCACCGGGACAGGGGGCTTTACTGAAGCTTTCTTT. Its translation: CASTGTGGFTEAFF.

This sequence joins TRBV28 and TRBJ2-7; TRBD2 aligns across 9 bases. Trimming cost V 2 bases and J 6 bases; bases outside gene matches: 5. Germline V gene lookup returns CDR1 MDHEN and CDR2 SYDVKM. CDR3 size: 14 residues. CDR3: CASSLVPSGVEQYF. The DNA of the CDR3 is TGTGCCAGCAGTTTAGTGCCTAGCGGGGTCGAGCAGTACTTC.

This chain joins TRBV30 and TRBJ2-1, with D possibly being TRBD2 (5 bases). V was pared by 0 bases and J by 7 bases, with 10 bases between. Germline CDR1 is GTSNPN and CDR2 is SVGIG (reference sequence). The CDR3 covers 13 residues. The CDR3 spells CAWSVLDWNEQFF. CDR3 sequence (DNA): TGTGCCTGGAGTGTACTAGATTGGAATGAGCAGTTCTTC.

This clone was recorded only once. V and J are TRBV29-1 and TRBJ2-5; D perhaps matches TRBD2 (6 bases). Between the trimmed V and J ends, which lost 7 bases and 5 bases, there was a span of 14 bases. Germline CDR1 reads SQVTM; CDR2 reads ANQGSEA. The CDR3 extends over 12 amino acids. The CDR3 nucleotides are TGCAGCGCCGAGAGTGGGGGGGAGACCCAGTACTTC. Its protein product is CSAESGGETQYF.